Here is one TCR beta chain with its context. Its antigen is still unknown. A much larger clonotype is one base distant, so this may be a read error. Donors were roughly 40 systemically healthy Caucasian individuals from Russia aged roughly 6 to 90 years. Each donor gave ten milliliters of peripheral blood, collected into EDTA-treated Vacutainer tubes. PBMCs were isolated by Ficoll-Paque density-gradient centrifugation, with at least 7 million obtained per sample. Trizol reagent was used to extract total RNA from the PBMCs, yielding at least 5 micrograms per sample. For every donor, flow cytometry on a PBMC aliquot measured the percentage of naive CD45RAhigh/CD27high T cells. This specimen belongs to a study of blood T cells in healthy people across ages (dated by TCRdb to between 2014 and 2017). About the study as a whole: In model experiments, template switching captured roughly one uniquely barcoded TCR beta cDNA molecule for every two T cells. To track age-related changes in TCR beta repertoire diversity, the study relied on deep sequencing normalized with unique cDNA molecular identifiers. The donors were divided into four age groups: young (average around 16 years), middle-aged (over 35), aged (approximately 62) and long-lived (about 79). To avoid experimental bias, donors of different ages were spread randomly across the sequencing lanes. Two additional independent replicas of 1 million unique cDNA reads from the same blood draw were analyzed for two donors (one aged 18 to 30 and one aged 80 or older). On the study overall, not on this receptor specifically: Because the CMV infection status of the donors was unknown, age-related changes in expanded clonotypes may potentially have been confounded. Bulk unsorted PBMC profiling prevented conclusive comparison of naive and antigen-experienced compartments. Compared with the aged group, the long-lived group had more naive CD4+ T cells, fewer expanded clones and increased TCR diversity, a pattern suggesting age selection. Estimates of total diversity based on one million sequenced T cells were regarded as lower bounds and as underestimates. Observed TCR beta diversity per million T cells fell roughly linearly with age, and a significant reduction was already apparent by age around 39. The percentage of naive T cells measured by flow cytometry correlated strongly with observed TCR beta diversity.

The library came from 5' RACE. Sequencing was carried out with an Illumina HiSeq 2500. A second PCR of about 7 to 12 cycles was run with a J-beta primer mix and a sample-barcoded 5' primer. A unique molecular identifier was introduced onto each TCR beta cDNA molecule by a template-switch 5' adaptor carrying 12 random nucleotides. Each sample yielded at least 2.5 million CDR3-containing paired-end reads. All of the RNA was converted into first-strand cDNA using the Mint cDNA synthesis kit, with a TRBC-specific oligonucleotide serving as the primer. All cDNA was treated with uracil-DNA glycosylase and then went through a first 18-cycle PCR with the universal primers M1SS and BC2_uni_R. The paper's processing steps were these. For normalization, 1 million high-quality reads were randomly selected from each sample, with every read carrying a distinct molecular identifier. Instead of being binned into consensus sequences, reads that shared molecular identifiers were thrown out. MiTCR, run with a Q25 quality threshold and the strictest error-elimination algorithm, handled CDR3 identification, clonotype clustering and error correction. A nonparametric unseen species model with Euler transformation was used to estimate lower-bound total TCR beta diversity. TCRdb reprocessing: public reads trimmed at Q25 with fastp, clones called with MiXCR, in-frame beta chains kept. Every distinct CDR3 protein forms one entry, paired with its most common genes and DNA. These V and J calls derive from TCRdb rather than the authors' analysis. The sample contains approximately 680,000 distinct CDR3 sequences, about 32% of them found a single time. Together, the top ten hold less than 20% of the sample.

Via the germline V gene (reference sequence), CDR1 is LNHDA and CDR2 SQIVND. Spanning cysteine to phenylalanine, the CDR3 consists of 14 amino acids. The read is trimmed to its CDR3 DNA, 42 bases read in frame from base 1. Between the V and J ends, shortened by 6 bases and 0 bases respectively, the junction contains 12 bases. Sequenced material: blood. The chain links TRBV19 with TRBJ2-7; 6 matching bases give a weak D call of TRBD2. The sequence derives from a woman at least 80 years old in good health. Donor details come from another sample of the same person, matched by shared clones. The DNA sequence is TGTGCCAGTAGGAAGGGCGGGGTCTCCTACGAGCAGTACTTC. It translates as CASRKGGVSYEQYF.